A single sample is the source of the 21 T cell receptor beta chains below, sequenced in a study of cytomegalovirus exposure and HLA in healthy donors. With 60 Vbeta and 13 Jbeta primers, the PCR was carried out. The repertoire was sequenced with immunoSEQ multiplex PCR; TCRdb's copy has only in-frame clones and lacks some. Among approximately 190,000 clones listed, roughly 80% were seen once. Sequencing was done on a sample of PBMCs. The origin of the receptors is a woman between 50 and 59 years old in good health and CMV-seropositive.

Comment on this clone: The junction shows a germline mismatch at one end, possibly a read error. The V and J genes are TRBV7-9 and TRBJ2-7; D remains ambiguous. The V gene's germline CDR1 is SEHNR and CDR2 FQNEAQ (reference sequence). There are 12 residues in the CDR3. CDR3 sequence (DNA): TGTTCCAGCAGCTCCTCCTCTGTTGAGCAGTACTTC. This translates into CSSSSSSVEQYF.

This clone has just a few counts. The V and J genes are TRBV7-9 and TRBJ1-1; the D gene is possibly TRBD1 (5 bases). This CDR3 has 13 residues. The V end lost 4 bases, the J end lost 5 bases, and 11 bases lay between the germline ends. Germline CDR1 is SEHNR and CDR2 is FQNEAQ (reference sequence). The DNA for the CDR3 is TGTGCCAGCAGCTCTCTCCAGGGAACTGAAGCTTTCTTT. Translation: CASSSLQGTEAFF.

V and J are TRBV6-6 and TRBJ2-7; D uncertain. Germline assignment: CDR1 MNHNY and CDR2 SVGAGI (reference sequence). V was clipped by 7 bases and J by 2 bases, with 12 bases between them. The CDR3 is 13 amino acids. CDR3 sequence reads: CASKKRDPYEQYF. In DNA, the CDR3 is TGTGCCAGCAAAAAAAGAGATCCCTACGAGCAGTACTTC.

This clone has a single count. The chain couples TRBV6-5 to TRBJ2-2; the match to TRBD1 covers 8 bases. The germline V gene has CDR1 MNHEY and CDR2 SVGAGI. The J segment lost 3 bases and the V segment lost 4 bases, leaving 4 bases of the junction unmatched. The CDR3 has 15 residues. CDR3 nucleotide sequence: TGTGCCAGCAGTTCCGGGACAGGCCACACCGGGGAGCTGTTTTTT. Its translation: CASSSGTGHTGELFF.

The gene calls are TRBV10-3 and TRBJ2-6; maybe TRBD2 (6 bases). This CDR3 is built from 15 residues. Trimming took off 11 bases at V and 0 bases at J, with 14 bases between the two ends. In germline, CDR1 is ENHRY, CDR2 SYGVKD. CDR3 residues: CAAGTVTSGANVLTF. The CDR3 DNA is TGTGCCGCGGGGACCGTTACCTCTGGGGCCAACGTCCTGACTTTC.

In the case of this clone: Relative to the germline gene, one junction end is altered; a read error may explain this. This rearrangement joins TRBV7-7 to TRBJ2-5, with 13 positions matching TRBD2. The CDR3 is 15 amino acids. In germline, CDR1 is SSHAT, CDR2 FNYEAQ (reference sequence). In DNA form, the CDR3 reads TGTGCTAGCAGCACGAGGACTAGCGGGGGAGAGACCCAGTACTTC. This translates into CASSTRTSGGETQYF.

This rearrangement joins TRBV2 to TRBJ1-2; D is unresolved. The V gene lost 7 bases and the J gene lost 7 bases, with 10 bases spanning the gap. The germline CDR1 and CDR2 sequences are SNHLY and FYNNEI. This CDR3 has 11 amino acids. The CDR3 sequence: CASKLRSGYTF. The CDR3 DNA is TGTGCCAGCAAACTCCGGAGTGGCTACACCTTC. The full variable domain, rest sourced from reference TRBV2 and TRBJ1-2, is EPEVTQTPSHQVTQMGQEVILRCVPISNHLYFYWYRQILGQKVEFLVSFYNNEISEKSEIFDDQFSVERPDGSNFTLKIRSTKLEDSAMYFCASKLRSGYTFGSGTRLTVV.

This chain links TRBV9 with TRBJ1-4; 8 positions agree with TRBD1. V trimming: 3 bases; J trimming: 2 bases; junction bases outside the gene matches: 6. CDR3 length equals 16 residues. The germline V gene has CDR1 SGDLS and CDR2 YYNGEE. CDR3 residues: CASSAGQGATNEKLFF. The CDR3 DNA is TGTGCCAGCAGCGCCGGACAGGGAGCTACTAATGAAAAACTGTTTTTT.

This clone was counted a single time. The V gene is TRBV5-8, the J gene TRBJ1-4; D gene ambiguous. CDR1 and CDR2 (germline): SGHTS, YDEGEE. V dropped 4 bases and J dropped 3 bases, with 13 bases sitting between them. The CDR3 sequence is 15 residues long. CDR3 sequence reads: CASSRTAGPNEKLFF. In DNA form, the CDR3 reads TGTGCCAGCAGCCGGACGGCGGGTCCTAATGAAAAACTGTTTTTT.

The chain has TRBV27 and TRBJ1-2, with TRBD1 matching over 9 bases. Trimming at V came to 2 bases and at J to 7 bases, leaving 8 bases not matched to a gene. Germline V CDR1 and CDR2: MNHEY, SMNVEV (reference sequence). The CDR3 totals 15 residues. Here the CDR3 reads CASSLTGTGLGGYTF. For the CDR3, the DNA is TGTGCCAGCAGTTTAACCGGGACAGGGTTGGGTGGCTACACCTTC.

This chain joins TRBV5-4 and TRBJ2-1, with a weak D call TRBD2 (6 bases). The V end lost 0 bases, the J end lost 10 bases, and 20 bases lay between the germline ends. The CDR3 totals 16 residues. The germline CDR1 and CDR2 sequences are SGHNT and YYREEE (reference sequence). The CDR3 sequence is CASSLGAGGVPGEQFF. The CDR3 DNA follows: TGTGCCAGCAGCTTGGGGGCTGGCGGGGTACCAGGGGAGCAGTTCTTC. The full variable domain, rest sourced from reference TRBV5-4 and TRBJ2-1, is ETGVTQSPTHLIKTRGQQVTLRCSSQSGHNTVSWYQQALGQGPQFIFQYYREEENGRGNFPPRFSGLQFPNYSSELNVNALELDDSALYLCASSLGAGGVPGEQFFGPGTRLTVL.

The V gene is TRBV2, the J gene TRBJ1-1, with D possibly being TRBD1 (6 bases). Per the germline V gene, CDR1 is SNHLY and CDR2 is FYNNEI. The CDR3 contains 14 residues. The ends were cut back, 6 bases at V and 3 bases at J, with 14 bases in the middle. The CDR3 region is CASRSGAGDTEAFF. The CDR3 DNA reads TGTGCCAGCAGGTCAGGGGCGGGGGACACTGAAGCTTTCTTT.

The genes are TRBV30 and TRBJ1-2, with TRBD1 matching over 8 bases. The CDR3 is 15 residues long. The trim removed 3 bases at V and 7 bases at J, leaving 13 bases unmatched. Germline assignment: CDR1 GTSNPN and CDR2 SVGIG (reference sequence). CDR3 sequence (DNA): TGTGCCTGGAGACCTTCAGGGGGCCCGGGTCGTGGCTACACCTTC. Amino acids: CAWRPSGGPGRGYTF.

This rearrangement joins TRBV6-5 to TRBJ2-5, with D hard to call. V lost 2 bases and J 0 bases, leaving 7 bases between the germline ends. The CDR3 spans 14 residues. Germline CDR1 is MNHEY and CDR2 is SVGAGI. The CDR3 DNA reads TGTGCCAGCAGTTACACCCGGTACCAAGAGACCCAGTACTTC. It encodes CASSYTRYQETQYF.

J is TRBJ2-5 and V is TRBV29-1; possible D gene TRBD2, 6 bases. There are 12 residues in the CDR3. V was cut by 6 bases and J by 5 bases, with 13 bases left in between. CDR1 is SQVTM and CDR2 is ANQGSEA in the germline V gene. As DNA, the CDR3 is TGCAGCGTGAAGGAGGGAGAGGAGACCCAGTACTTC. Translated: CSVKEGEETQYF. Full variable domain (rest looked up from reference TRBV29-1 and TRBJ2-5): SAVISQKPSRDICQRGTSLTIQCQVDSQVTMMFWYRQQPGQSLTLIATANQGSEATYESGFVIDKFPISRPNLTFSTLTVSNMSPEDSSIYLCSVKEGEETQYFGPGTRLLVL.

This clone showed up just a few times. The chain links TRBV5-1 to TRBJ1-2; D possibly corresponds to TRBD1 (5 bases). Trimming took 1 base from V and 1 from J, leaving 8 bases between them. The CDR3 length is 14 residues. In germline, CDR1 is SGHRS, CDR2 YFSETQ. The CDR3 spells CASSLWQGNYGYTF. As DNA, the CDR3 is TGCGCCAGCAGCTTGTGGCAGGGTAACTATGGCTACACCTTC.

This sequence joins TRBV4-1 and TRBJ2-1, with 7 nucleotides matching TRBD1. J was trimmed by 16 bases and V by 0 bases; bases with no gene match: 9. The CDR3 is 13 residues long. Germline CDR1 and CDR2: MGHRA and YSYEKL. CDR3 loop: CASSQDADRANFF. As DNA, the CDR3 is TGCGCCAGCAGCCAAGATGCTGACAGGGCCAACTTCTTC.

CDR3 nucleotide sequence: TGCGCCAGCAGCCAAGATGCCGGCGGGGGGTCCTACAATGAGCAGTTCTTC. It encodes CASSQDAGGGSYNEQFF. The genes are TRBV4-1 and TRBJ2-1, with 8 bases identical to TRBD2. This CDR3 comprises 17 residues. Germline trimming cut 0 bases from V and 1 base from J; bases unmatched to any gene: 5. The germline CDR1 and CDR2 sequences are MGHRA and YSYEKL.

This clone was seen a few times. Other nucleotide sequences in the sample specify the same CDR3. The V gene is TRBV2, the J gene TRBJ1-5; the D gene is possibly TRBD1 (6 bases). Looked up from germline, CDR1 is SNHLY and CDR2 is FYNNEI. This CDR3 region has 13 residues. The V and J ends lost 6 bases and 3 bases respectively, with 9 bases between them. CDR3: CASRDRVNQPQHF. CDR3 in DNA: TGTGCCAGCAGGGACAGAGTCAATCAGCCCCAGCATTTT.

V gene TRBV29-1 combines with J gene TRBJ2-6, with no clear D. The V and J ends lost 3 bases and 4 bases respectively, with 7 bases between them. CDR1 is SQVTM and CDR2 is ANQGSEA in the germline V gene. This CDR3 contains 13 residues. The CDR3, as DNA: TGCAGCGTTGATGTCGGGGGGGCCAACGTCCTGACTTTC. This sequence encodes CSVDVGGANVLTF.

The table lists this clone with a few counts. The chain uses TRBV6-6 and TRBJ1-3; 8 bases agree with TRBD1. CDR1 is MNHNY and CDR2 is SVGAGI in the germline V gene (reference sequence). Unmatched junction bases numbered 3, after V lost 5 bases and J lost 0 bases. The CDR3 covers 15 residues. The CDR3 DNA reads TGTGCCAGCAGTCGGGACAGGTACTCTGGAAACACCATATATTTT. This codes for CASSRDRYSGNTIYF.